Below are 13 T cell receptor beta chains sequenced from a single sample in a study of beta chain features in type 1 diabetes. Expressed TCRB transcripts were sequenced, since all the RNA that had been isolated was reverse transcribed. Measured with immunoSEQ multiplex PCR; TCRdb has only the in-frame clones, and not every one. The repertoire consists of over 500,000 clones, with around 15% occurring once and the leading ten covering 0.093%. The sequenced sample was naive CD4+ T cells from blood. These receptors were taken from a man aged 18 to 30 in good health.

This clone has just a few counts. J is TRBJ2-3 and V is TRBV7-2; D uncertain. Germline V lookup: CDR1 SGHTA, CDR2 FQGNSA. The CDR3 consists of 14 residues. Trimming shortened V by 6 bases and J by 5 bases, and 15 bases separated the two germline ends. As DNA, the CDR3 is TGTGCCAGCAGTCCGGAATGGGGTAGAGATACGCAGTATTTT. Its protein is CASSPEWGRDTQYF.

The table lists this clone with a few counts. A read error may account for a junction end that differs from germline. The chain uses TRBV18 and TRBJ2-1, with D tentatively TRBD2 (5 bases). Germline values: CDR1 KGHSH, CDR2 LQKENI. The CDR3 length is 13 residues. CDR3 in amino acids: CASQLLIREGQLF. The CDR3 region has the DNA TGTGCCAGCCAACTCCTCATACGGGAAGGCCAACTCTTC.

The gene calls are TRBV7-3 and TRBJ2-6; D gene uncertain. The CDR3 length is 17 residues. With 4 bases removed from V and 0 bases from J, the gap between germline ends came to 13 bases. In germline, CDR1 is SGHTA, CDR2 FQGTGA. CDR3 sequence (DNA): TGTGCCAGCAGCTACAATCCCTCCCACTCTGGGGCCAACGTCCTGACTTTC. It encodes CASSYNPSHSGANVLTF.

This clone turned up a few times. The chain recombines TRBV2 with TRBJ2-3; D is possibly TRBD1 (6 bases). Germline lookup yields CDR1 SNHLY and CDR2 FYNNEI. Trimming took 3 bases from V and 0 from J, leaving 13 bases between them. The CDR3 has 16 amino acids. The CDR3 sequence: CASSETGRGSTDTQYF. The CDR3 DNA is TGTGCCAGCAGTGAGACGGGCAGGGGAAGCACAGATACGCAGTATTTT.

This chain connects TRBV7-9 to TRBJ1-5; 7 nucleotides agree with TRBD1. The germline V gene has CDR1 SEHNR and CDR2 FQNEAQ (reference sequence). The length of the CDR3 is 15 residues. V shed 4 bases and J 3 bases; nucleotides not matched to a gene: 6. CDR3 protein: CASSSGDSYNQPQHF. In nucleotides, the CDR3 is TGTGCCAGCAGCTCGGGGGACAGTTACAATCAGCCCCAGCATTTT.

This clone was counted a few times. The chain carries TRBV4-1 and TRBJ2-1; 7 positions match TRBD2. Germline V CDR1 and CDR2: MGHRA, YSYEKL. Trimming removed 0 bases from V and 7 bases from J; junction bases left unmatched: 9. The CDR3 is 16 residues long. The CDR3 nucleotides are TGCGCCAGCAGCCAAGATCCAGCGGGATATTTTAATGAGCAGTTCTTC. Protein product: CASSQDPAGYFNEQFF.

This clone has more than one count but fewer than ten. One end of the junction varies from germline; a read error may be responsible. The chain is built from TRBV10-3 and TRBJ1-3, with 10 bases lining up with TRBD1. Germline V gene sequence: CDR1 ENHRY, CDR2 SYGVKD. CDR3 length: 13 residues. CDR3 in amino acids: CAIRGWDRGEDHF. DNA for the CDR3: TGTGCCATCCGCGGCTGGGACAGGGGAGAAGATCATTTT.

V is TRBV6-4 and J is TRBJ1-1; no reliable D call. The V gene lost 6 bases and the J gene lost 2 bases, with 13 bases spanning the gap. Germline V gene lookup returns CDR1 MRHNA and CDR2 SNTAGT. The CDR3 length is 14 residues. The CDR3: CASRSEYGNTEAFF. CDR3 bases: TGTGCCAGCAGGTCAGAGTACGGCAACACTGAAGCTTTCTTT.

V is TRBV30 and J is TRBJ2-4; D is possibly TRBD2 (5 bases). CDR3 length: 15 residues. V was clipped by 1 base and J by 0 bases, with 10 bases between them. The germline CDR1 and CDR2 sequences are GTSNPN and SVGIG (reference sequence). The CDR3 sequence is CAWSASGLAKNIQYF. The CDR3 DNA reads as TGTGCCTGGAGTGCTAGTGGACTAGCCAAAAACATTCAGTACTTC.

The chain combines TRBV28 with TRBJ2-6, with D maybe TRBD2 (5 bases). CDR3 length: 17 residues. Germline loops: CDR1 MDHEN, CDR2 SYDVKM. Trimming took off 5 bases at V and 2 bases at J, with 16 bases between the two ends. CDR3 DNA: TGTGCCAGCAGTCCCCACTTTCCGCGGGCTGGGGCCAACGTCCTGACTTTC. The encoded protein is CASSPHFPRAGANVLTF.

This clone has more than one count but fewer than ten. The chain couples TRBV4-1 to TRBJ1-6; the D gene is possibly TRBD1 (5 bases). The germline V and J ends were trimmed by 4 bases and 0 bases, with 16 bases remaining between them. The CDR3 runs to 18 residues. The germline V gene encodes CDR1 MGHRA and CDR2 YSYEKL. The CDR3 DNA reads as TGCGCCAGCAGCCCCAGGGCAGGCGGGAGCTCCTATAATTCACCCCTCCACTTT. As protein: CASSPRAGGSSYNSPLHF.

In regard to this clone: The junction departs from germline at one end; a sequencing error may be responsible. This chain links TRBV7-9 with TRBJ2-7; 12 bases map to TRBD1. Per the germline V gene, CDR1 is SEHNR and CDR2 is FQNEAQ (reference sequence). The CDR3 extends over 14 amino acids. CDR3 DNA sequence: TGTGCCAGCAGCTACGGGGACAGGGGGCTGGCATTTTCCTTC. This translates into CASSYGDRGLAFSF.

The table lists this clone with a few counts. The chain is built from TRBV6-1 and TRBJ2-5; D is unclear. V lost 6 bases to trimming and J lost 2 bases, with 10 bases between them. The CDR3 consists of 13 residues. Germline CDR1 and CDR2: MNHNS and SASEGT. CDR3 sequence reads: CASRPWDQETQYF. CDR3 DNA sequence: TGTGCCAGCAGGCCTTGGGATCAAGAGACCCAGTACTTC.